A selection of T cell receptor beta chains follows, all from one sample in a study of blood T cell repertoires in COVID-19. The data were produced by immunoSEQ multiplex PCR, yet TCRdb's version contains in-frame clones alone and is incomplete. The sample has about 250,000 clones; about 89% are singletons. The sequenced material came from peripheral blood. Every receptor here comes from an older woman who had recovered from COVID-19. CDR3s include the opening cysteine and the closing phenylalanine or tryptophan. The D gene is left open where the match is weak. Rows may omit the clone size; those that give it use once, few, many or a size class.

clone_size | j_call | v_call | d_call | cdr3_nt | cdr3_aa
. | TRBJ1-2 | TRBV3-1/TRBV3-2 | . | TGTGCCAGCAGCCTCCTCGTGGGGCCCTATGGCTACACCTTC | CASSLLVGPYGYTF
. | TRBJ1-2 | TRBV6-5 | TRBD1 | TGTGCCAGCAGTTACTCCATGGGACAGGTCCTCTCCGGCTACACCTTC | CASSYSMGQVLSGYTF
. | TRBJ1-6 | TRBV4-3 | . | TGCGCCAGCAGCTCCTCCCCCCAACGGAGCTCCTATAATTCACCCCTCCACTTT | CASSSSPQRSSYNSPLHF
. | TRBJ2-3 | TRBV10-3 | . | TGTGCCATCAGTGGGGACACGTTCACAGATACGCAGTATTTT | CAISGDTFTDTQYF
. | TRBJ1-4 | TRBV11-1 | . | TGTGCCAGCAGCCAAGCTGGGGGGGCACTGTTTTTT | CASSQAGGALFF
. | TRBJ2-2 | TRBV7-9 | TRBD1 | TGTGCCAGCAGCTTTATCGGCAGGGGGTACACCGGGGAGCTGTTTTTT | CASSFIGRGYTGELFF
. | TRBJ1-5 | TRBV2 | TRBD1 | TGTGCCAGCAGTGAGCACAGGGGGAGCAATCAGCCCCAGCATTTT | CASSEHRGSNQPQHF
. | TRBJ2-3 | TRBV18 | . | TGTGCCAGCTCACCGACTGAGCGGCCTACGCAGTATTTT | CASSPTERPTQYF
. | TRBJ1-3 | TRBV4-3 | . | TGCGCCAGCAGCCAAGTGCGTGGTAGCTCTGGAAACACCATATATTTT | CASSQVRGSSGNTIYF
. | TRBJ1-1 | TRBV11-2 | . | TGTGCCAGCAGCTTAGACAGGGTAGACTTGAACACTGAAGCTTTCTTT | CASSLDRVDLNTEAFF
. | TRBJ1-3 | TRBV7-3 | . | TGTGCCAGCAGCTTACACTCTGGAAACACCATATATTTT | CASSLHSGNTIYF
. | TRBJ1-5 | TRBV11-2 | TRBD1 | TGTGCCAGCAGCTCACTACAGGGGATAGGTCAGCCCCAGCATTTT | CASSSLQGIGQPQHF
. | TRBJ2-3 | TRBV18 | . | TGTGCCAGCTCACCCCCGGTTATTACGTCGCAGTATTTT | CASSPPVITSQYF
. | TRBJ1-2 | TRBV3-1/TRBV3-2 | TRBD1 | TGTGCCAGCAGCCAAAAAGGGGGCATGGGCTACACCTTC | CASSQKGGMGYTF
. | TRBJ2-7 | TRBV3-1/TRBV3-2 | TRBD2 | TGTGCCAGCAGCCTGACTAGCGGGGGGGCCGAGCAGTACTTC | CASSLTSGGAEQYF
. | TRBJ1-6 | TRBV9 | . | TGTGCCAGCAGCGGATTCGGGAGCCGAAATTCACCCCTCCACTTT | CASSGFGSRNSPLHF
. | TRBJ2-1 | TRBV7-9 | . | TGTGCCAGCAGCCAGCAGGTCAATGAGCAGTTCTTC | CASSQQVNEQFF
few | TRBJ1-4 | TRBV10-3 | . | TGTGCCATCAGTGAGTCGCCCCTCCAGTCCACGGGTGAAAAACTGTTTTTT | CAISESPLQSTGEKLFF
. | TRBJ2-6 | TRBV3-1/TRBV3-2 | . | TGTGCCAGCAGCCAAGCTCCATCCGGTTCCTCTGGGGCCAACGTCCTGACTTTC | CASSQAPSGSSGANVLTF
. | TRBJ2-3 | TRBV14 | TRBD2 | TGTGCCAGCAGCCAAGTTGGGGGGGGATATACGCAGTATTTT | CASSQVGGGYTQYF
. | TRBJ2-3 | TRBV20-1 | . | TGCAGTGCCAGTCGGGTAAACACAGATACGCAGTATTTT | CSASRVNTDTQYF
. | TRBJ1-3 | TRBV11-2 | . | TGTGCCAGCAGCTATACAGTCAGCTCTGGAAACACCATATATTTT | CASSYTVSSGNTIYF
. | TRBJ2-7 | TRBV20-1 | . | TGCAGTGCTAGTCAGGGATCTGGCGCCTACGAGCAGTACTTC | CSASQGSGAYEQYF
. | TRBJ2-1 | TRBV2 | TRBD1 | TGTGCCAGCAATAGACAGGGGTGGTATGAGCAGTTCTTC | CASNRQGWYEQFF
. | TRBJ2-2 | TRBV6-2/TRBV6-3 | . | TGTGCCAGCAGTTATGGGCAGTACACCGGGGCCGGGGAGCTGTTTTTT | CASSYGQYTGAGELFF
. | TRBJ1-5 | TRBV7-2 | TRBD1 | TGTGCCAGCAGCCCGAGGGACAGTCGATTCCATCAGCCCCAGCATTTT | CASSPRDSRFHQPQHF
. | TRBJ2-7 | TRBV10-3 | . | TGTGCCATCAGTGCCACTCAGGGCTCCTACGAGCAGTACTTC | CAISATQGSYEQYF
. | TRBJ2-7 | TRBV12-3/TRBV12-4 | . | TGTGCCAGCAGTGACTACTACGAGCAGTACTTC | CASSDYYEQYF
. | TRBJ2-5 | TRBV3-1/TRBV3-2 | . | TGTGCCAGCAGCCAAGACGCTGGGGCGGAGACCCAGTACTTC | CASSQDAGAETQYF
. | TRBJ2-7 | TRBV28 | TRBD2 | TGTGCCAGCAGTTTAACTCGCGGGGGGACCTACGAGCAGTACTTC | CASSLTRGGTYEQYF
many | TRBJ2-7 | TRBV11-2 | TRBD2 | TGTGCCAGCAGCCTCCCTAGCGGTGTGGGGCAGTACTTC | CASSLPSGVGQYF
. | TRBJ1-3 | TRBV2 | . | TGTGCCAGCAGTCCTTTAAGACAGGCTGGAAACACCATATATTTT | CASSPLRQAGNTIYF
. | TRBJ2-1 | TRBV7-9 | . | TGTGCCAGCAGCTTAGGAGAGGGTGCTGAGCAGTTCTTC | CASSLGEGAEQFF
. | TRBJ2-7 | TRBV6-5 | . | TGTGCCAGCAGGTTCGACAGGAACTCCTACGAGCAGTACTTC | CASRFDRNSYEQYF
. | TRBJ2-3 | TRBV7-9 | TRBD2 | TGTGCCAGCAGCACACTAGCGGCCACAGATACGCAGTATTTT | CASSTLAATDTQYF
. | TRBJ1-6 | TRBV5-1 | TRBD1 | TGCGCCAGCAGCTCAGGACAGGCTCAATCACCCCTCCACTTT | CASSSGQAQSPLHF
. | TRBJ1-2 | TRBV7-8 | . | TGTGCCAGCAGCTTAGTAACAGCCGCTAACTATGGCTACACCTTC | CASSLVTAANYGYTF
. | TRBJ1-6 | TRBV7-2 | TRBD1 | TGTGCCAGCACTCACTTACAGGGGGCCTCCTATAATTCACCCCTCCACTTT | CASTHLQGASYNSPLHF
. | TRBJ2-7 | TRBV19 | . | TGTGCCAGTAGTCGGGGCCAGGGGTACAACGAGCAGTACTTC | CASSRGQGYNEQYF
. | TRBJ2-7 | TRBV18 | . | TGTGCCAGCTCACCGCGTATTTCCTACGAGCAGTACTTC | CASSPRISYEQYF
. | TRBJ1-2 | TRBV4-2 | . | TGTGCCAGCAGCCCATCCTCAGGGGTAGGTGGCTACACCTTC | CASSPSSGVGGYTF
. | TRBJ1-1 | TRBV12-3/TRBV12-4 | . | TGTGCCAGCAGTTTTAGCAGACCTGAAGCTTTCTTT | CASSFSRPEAFF
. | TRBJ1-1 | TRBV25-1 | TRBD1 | TGTGCCAGCACTCTTGCAGGGGGCACTGAAGCTTTCTTT | CASTLAGGTEAFF
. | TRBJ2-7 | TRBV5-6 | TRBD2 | TGTGCCAGCAGCCCCCTCGGGCTAGCGGGGGACGAGCAGTACTTC | CASSPLGLAGDEQYF
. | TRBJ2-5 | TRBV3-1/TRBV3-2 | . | TGTGCCAGCAGCCAAGATGGCGGGGCAATCCAAGAGACCCAGTACTTC | CASSQDGGAIQETQYF
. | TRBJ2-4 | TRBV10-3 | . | TGTGCCATCAGTGTCGGAGAGAGGGAAAAAAACATTCAGTACTTC | CAISVGEREKNIQYF
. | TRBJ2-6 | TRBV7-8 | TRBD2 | TGTGCCATCCCCCCGACTAGCGGGGGGCGGAGCTCTGGGGCCAACGTCCTGACTTTC | CAIPPTSGGRSSGANVLTF
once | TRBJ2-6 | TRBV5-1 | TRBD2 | TGCGCCAGCAGCAGCGGGACTACTGGGGCCAACGTCCTGACTTTC | CASSSGTTGANVLTF
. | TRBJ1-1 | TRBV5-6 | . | TGTGCCAGCAGCGCGATGGGGGGATGGGAAACTGAAGCTTTCTTT | CASSAMGGWETEAFF
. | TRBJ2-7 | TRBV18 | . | TGTGCCAGCTCAGGGGGCAGGGTTGAATACGAGCAGTACTTC | CASSGGRVEYEQYF
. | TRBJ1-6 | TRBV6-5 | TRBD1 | TGTGCCAGCAGCATGGACAGGGGGGATTCACCCCTCCACTTT | CASSMDRGDSPLHF
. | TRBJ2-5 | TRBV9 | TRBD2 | TGTGCCAGCAGCGTAGGGGGCGGGGGTGCAGAGACCCAGTACTTC | CASSVGGGGAETQYF
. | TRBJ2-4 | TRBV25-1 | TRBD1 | TGTGCCAGCAGCAGACAGGGGGCAAACATTCAGTACTTC | CASSRQGANIQYF
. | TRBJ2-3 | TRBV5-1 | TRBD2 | TGCGCCAGCAGCTTCCAGCGGGGGGGAGAAGATACGCAGTATTTT | CASSFQRGGEDTQYF